This T cell receptor beta chain was captured in a study of T cells in localized non-small cell lung cancer. Findings and caveats of the study: Researchers found a median approximately 60 of the top 100 tumor clones in adjacent lung. Higher T cell density in the blood was associated with longer overall survival, whereas higher adjacent-lung clonality associated with shorter survival. Tumor trailed uninvolved adjacent lung in T cell clonality, which peaked there. Sequencing involved a lone tumor region, leaving heterogeneity possible.

TCRdb's table, derived via immunoSEQ multiplex PCR, lists solely in-frame clones and lacks some. Among a few thousand clones, 40% to 50% were seen once, and the ten largest hold about 15%. The V and J ends lost 6 bases and 3 bases respectively, with 14 bases between them. Germline V gene data show CDR1 as KGHSH and CDR2 as LQKENI. There are 14 residues in the CDR3. This clone was observed a few times. Its antigen is currently unknown. The chain uses TRBV18 and TRBJ1-2; D remains ambiguous. The specimen comprised lung tumor tissue, sampled before any cancer treatment. The receptor comes from a man aged 35-69 years with stage I lung adenocarcinoma. The DNA of the CDR3 is TGTGCCAGCTCCCCGGGTCCAGCCGACTATGGCTACACCTTC. Its translation is CASSPGPADYGYTF.